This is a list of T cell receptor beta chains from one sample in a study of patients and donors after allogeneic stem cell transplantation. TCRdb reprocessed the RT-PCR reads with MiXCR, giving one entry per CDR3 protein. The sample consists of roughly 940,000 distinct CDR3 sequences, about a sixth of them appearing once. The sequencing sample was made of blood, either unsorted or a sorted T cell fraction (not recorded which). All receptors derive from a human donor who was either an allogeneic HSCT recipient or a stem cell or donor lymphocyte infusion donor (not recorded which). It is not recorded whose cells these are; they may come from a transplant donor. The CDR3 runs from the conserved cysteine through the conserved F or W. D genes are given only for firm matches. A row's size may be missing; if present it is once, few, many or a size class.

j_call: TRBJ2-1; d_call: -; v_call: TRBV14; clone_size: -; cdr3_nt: TGTGCCAGCAGCCGGAGTACTAGGGAGCAGTTCTTC; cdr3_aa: CASSRSTREQFF
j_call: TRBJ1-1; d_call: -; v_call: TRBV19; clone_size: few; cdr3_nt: TGTGCCAGTAGTATAGAATCTGGTGGGACTGAAGCTTTCTTT; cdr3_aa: CASSIESGGTEAFF
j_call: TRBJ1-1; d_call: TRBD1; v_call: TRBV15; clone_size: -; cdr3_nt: TGTGCCACCAGCTACAGGGGAGCGGAAACTGAAGCTTTCTTT; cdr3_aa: CATSYRGAETEAFF
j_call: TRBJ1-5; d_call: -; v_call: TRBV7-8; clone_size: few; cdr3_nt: TGTGCCAGCAGCTTAGCGGGCACTGCCTGGGGTCAGCCCCAGCATTTT; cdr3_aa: CASSLAGTAWGQPQHF
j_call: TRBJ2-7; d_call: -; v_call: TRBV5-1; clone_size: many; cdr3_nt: TGCGCCAGCAGCTTAAAGGGTGTGGGCTACGAGCAGTACTTC; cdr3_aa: CASSLKGVGYEQYF
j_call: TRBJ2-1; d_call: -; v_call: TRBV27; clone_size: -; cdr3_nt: TGTGCCAGCAGTTCTAGAGGAGGCTTAATCAATGAGCAGTTCTTC; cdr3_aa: CASSSRGGLINEQFF
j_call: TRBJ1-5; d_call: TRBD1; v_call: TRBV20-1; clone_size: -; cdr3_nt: TGCAGTGCTAGAGAGACAGGGAATGGCAATCAGCCCCAGCATTTT; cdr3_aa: CSARETGNGNQPQHF
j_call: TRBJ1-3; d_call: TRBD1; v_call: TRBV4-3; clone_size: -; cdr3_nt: TGCGCCAGCAGCCAACAGAGAACAGGGGGCGCGGGAAACACCATATATTTT; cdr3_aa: CASSQQRTGGAGNTIYF
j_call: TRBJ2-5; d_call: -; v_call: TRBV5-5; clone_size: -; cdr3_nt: TGTGCCAGCAGACCAGGGGTCGGAGAGACCCAGTACTTC; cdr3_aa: CASRPGVGETQYF
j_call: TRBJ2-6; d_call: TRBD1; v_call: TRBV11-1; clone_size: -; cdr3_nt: TGTGCCAGCAGCACCCGGGACAGTAAACACTCTGGGGCCAACGTCCTGACTTTC; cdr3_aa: CASSTRDSKHSGANVLTF
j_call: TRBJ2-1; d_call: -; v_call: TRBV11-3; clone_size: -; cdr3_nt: TGTGCCAGCAGCTCCGGGAATCGAAATGAGCAGTTCTTC; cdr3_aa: CASSSGNRNEQFF
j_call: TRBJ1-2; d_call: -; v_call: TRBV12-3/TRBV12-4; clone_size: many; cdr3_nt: TGTGCCAGCAGCCCCTCGGAAACTAACTATGGCTACACCTTC; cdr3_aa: CASSPSETNYGYTF
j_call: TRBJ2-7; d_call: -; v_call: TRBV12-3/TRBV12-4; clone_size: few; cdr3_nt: TGTGCCAGCAGTAAGGAGGGGAACGAGCAGTACTTC; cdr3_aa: CASSKEGNEQYF
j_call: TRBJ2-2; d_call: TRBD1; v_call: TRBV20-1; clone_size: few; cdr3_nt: TGCAGTGCTAGGCGAGGGGGCTCCGGGGAGCTGTTTTTT; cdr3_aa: CSARRGGSGELFF
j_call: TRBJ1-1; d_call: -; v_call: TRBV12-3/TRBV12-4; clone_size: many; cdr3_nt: TGTGCCAGCAGACTGATTGGGGGTGAAGCTTTCTTT; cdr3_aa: CASRLIGGEAFF
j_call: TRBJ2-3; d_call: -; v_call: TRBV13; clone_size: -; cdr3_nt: TGTGCCAGCAGCCGTACAGGGAATTTTGATACGCAGTATTTT; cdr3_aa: CASSRTGNFDTQYF
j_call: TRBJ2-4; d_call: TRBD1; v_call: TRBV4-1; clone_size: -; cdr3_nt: TGCGCCAGCAGGTCGACAGGGACCAAAAACATTCAGTACTTC; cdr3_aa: CASRSTGTKNIQYF
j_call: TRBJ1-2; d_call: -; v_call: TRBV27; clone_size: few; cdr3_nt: TGTGCCACCCGGGAGGGAGGAGGCTACACCTTC; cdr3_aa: CATREGGGYTF
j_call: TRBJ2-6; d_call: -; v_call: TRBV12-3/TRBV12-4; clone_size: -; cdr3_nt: TGTGCCAGCAGTCCACAGGGAAACTCTGGGGCCAACGTCCTGACTTTC; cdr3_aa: CASSPQGNSGANVLTF
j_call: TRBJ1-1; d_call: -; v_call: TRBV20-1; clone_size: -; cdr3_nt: TGCAGTGCTAGAAGGGGTTCCGAAGTGAACACTGAAGCTTTCTTT; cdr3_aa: CSARRGSEVNTEAFF
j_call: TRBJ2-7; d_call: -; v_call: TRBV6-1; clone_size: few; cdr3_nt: TGTGCCAGCAGAAGAAAAGGTGGATTTAGCGGAAACTACGAGCAGTACTTC; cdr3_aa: CASRRKGGFSGNYEQYF
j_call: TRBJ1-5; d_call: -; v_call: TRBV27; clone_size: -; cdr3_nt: TGTGCCAGCAGTTTAATGGGCAGGAATCAGCCCCAGCATTTT; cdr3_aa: CASSLMGRNQPQHF
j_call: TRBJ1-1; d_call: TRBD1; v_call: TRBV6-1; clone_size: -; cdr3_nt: TGTGCCAGCAGTGCTTACAGGGGGGTCACTGAAGCTTTCTTT; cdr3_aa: CASSAYRGVTEAFF
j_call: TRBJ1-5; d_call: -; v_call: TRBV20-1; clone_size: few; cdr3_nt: TGCAGTTTCGGGGGGAATCAGCCCCAGCATTTT; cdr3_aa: CSFGGNQPQHF
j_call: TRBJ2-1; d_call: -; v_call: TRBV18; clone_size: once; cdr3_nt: TGTGCCAGCTCAACAGGGACCCAAGCATGGAGCTCCTACAATGAGCAGTTCTTC; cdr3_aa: CASSTGTQAWSSYNEQFF
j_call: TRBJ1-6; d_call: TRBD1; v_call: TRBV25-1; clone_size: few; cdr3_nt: TGTGCCATCAGAGGACAGGGAGAATCACCCCTCCACTTT; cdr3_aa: CAIRGQGESPLHF
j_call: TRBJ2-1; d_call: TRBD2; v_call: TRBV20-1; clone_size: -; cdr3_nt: TGCAGTGCTAGGGAAACTAGCGGGAGGTTGTACAATGAGCAGTTCTTC; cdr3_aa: CSARETSGRLYNEQFF
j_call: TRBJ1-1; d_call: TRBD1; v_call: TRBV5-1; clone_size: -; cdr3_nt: TGCGCCAGCAGCGAACAGGGGGTGCCTGAAGCTTTCTTT; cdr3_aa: CASSEQGVPEAFF
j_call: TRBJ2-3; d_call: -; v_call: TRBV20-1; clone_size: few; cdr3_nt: TGCAGTGCTAGATGGGCAGGTCGCACAGATACGCAGTATTTT; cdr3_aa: CSARWAGRTDTQYF
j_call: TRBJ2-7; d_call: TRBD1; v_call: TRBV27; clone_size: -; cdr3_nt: TGTGCCAGCAGTTTATACCCAGGGGGCCGCGAGCAGTACTTC; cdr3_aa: CASSLYPGGREQYF
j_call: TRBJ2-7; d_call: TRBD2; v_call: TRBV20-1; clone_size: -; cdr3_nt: TGCAGTGCTAGAATGACGGGGGGTGTGCAGTACTTC; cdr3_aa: CSARMTGGVQYF
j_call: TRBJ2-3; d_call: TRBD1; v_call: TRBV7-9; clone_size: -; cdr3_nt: TGTGCCAGCAGCTTTGATACAGGGGGAGGCGATACGCAGTATTTT; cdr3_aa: CASSFDTGGGDTQYF
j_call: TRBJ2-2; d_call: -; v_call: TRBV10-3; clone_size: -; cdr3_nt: TGTGCCATCAGTGAGCCCGGTGTTAGGGGCACCGGGGAGCTGTTTTTT; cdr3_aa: CAISEPGVRGTGELFF
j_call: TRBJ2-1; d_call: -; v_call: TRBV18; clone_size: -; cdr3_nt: TGTGCCAGCTCACCACGGGGGCAGAGCTCCTACAATGAGCAGTTCTTC; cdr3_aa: CASSPRGQSSYNEQFF
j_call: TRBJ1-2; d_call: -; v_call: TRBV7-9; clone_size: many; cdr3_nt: TGTGCCAGCAGTCCCGTGGGAGATGGCTACACCTTC; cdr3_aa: CASSPVGDGYTF
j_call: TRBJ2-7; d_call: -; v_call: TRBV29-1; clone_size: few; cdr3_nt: TGCAGCGTGGCTGCCAGCCCCTACGAGCAGTACTTC; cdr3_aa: CSVAASPYEQYF
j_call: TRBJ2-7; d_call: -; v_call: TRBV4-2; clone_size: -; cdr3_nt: TGTGCCAGCAGCCAAGAAGTTGGGGGGAGCTCCTACGAGCAGTACTTC; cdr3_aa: CASSQEVGGSSYEQYF